One TCR beta chain is described in this entry. The antigen is unknown. By 5'RACE template switching, TCR cDNA was produced, with a universal primer site and UMIs added in the process. TCRdb re-derived calls from the 5' RACE reads in MiXCR, one entry per CDR3 protein. In the table there are hundreds of thousands of distinct CDR3 sequences, roughly 13% of which are singletons. Germline assignment: CDR1 DFQATT and CDR2 SNEGSKA (reference sequence). This CDR3 spans 12 amino acids. The ends lost 3 bases at V and 4 bases at J; junction bases unmatched: 0. The data belong to a study of T cells after yellow fever vaccination. The wider study: The fractions with low cell numbers were processed using SMART-Seq v4 Ultra Low Input. Findings and limits, study-wide: Post-booster repertoires again held most primary-vaccination clones (roughly 95% CD4, roughly 89% CD8).

The chain combines TRBV20-1 with TRBJ2-1; 7 bases line up with TRBD2. The sequences come from PBMCs, collected on the day of the yellow fever booster vaccination. This sequence originates from a man aged 25-40 years who received the YFV17D yellow fever vaccine. The chain's CDR3 is CSARRGYNEQFF. DNA for the CDR3: TGCAGTGCTAGGCGGGGGTACAATGAGCAGTTCTTC.